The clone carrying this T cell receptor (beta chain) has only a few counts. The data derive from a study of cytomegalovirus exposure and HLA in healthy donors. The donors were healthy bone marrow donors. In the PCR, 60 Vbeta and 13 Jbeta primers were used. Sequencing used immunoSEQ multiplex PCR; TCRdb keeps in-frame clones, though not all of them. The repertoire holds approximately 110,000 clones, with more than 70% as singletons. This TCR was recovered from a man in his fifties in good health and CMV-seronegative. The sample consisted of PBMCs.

The DNA of the CDR3 is TGTGCCAGCAGCGTCCCGGGACTAGCGGACTACAATGAGCAGTTCTTC. Its protein is CASSVPGLADYNEQFF. V usage is TRBV9 and J usage is TRBJ2-1; 11 bases line up with TRBD2. With V trimmed by 2 bases and J by 3 bases, 4 bases remained unmatched. The CDR3 contains 16 residues. Per the germline V gene, CDR1 is SGDLS and CDR2 is YYNGEE.